This is a list of T cell receptor beta chains from one sample in a study of cytomegalovirus exposure and HLA in healthy donors. Measured with immunoSEQ multiplex PCR; TCRdb has only the in-frame clones, and not every one. Seen here are 100,000 to 150,000 clones, around three quarters observed once, and the top ten hold around 3.5%. Sequenced input: PBMCs. Receptor source: a man aged 30 to 45 in good health and CMV-seronegative. Both conserved end residues are part of each CDR3. The order of the fields is clone size, J gene, D gene, V gene, CDR3 protein, CDR3 DNA. The D gene is left open where the match is weak. For some rows the clone size is stated as once, few or many, or as a class when expanded; others skip it.

abundance: few; j_gene: TRBJ2-7; d_gene: -; v_gene: TRBV7-9; CDR3aa: CASSLAAGGTPYEQYF; CDR3nt: TGTGCCAGCAGCTTAGCGGCAGGGGGGACCCCTTACGAGCAGTACTTC
abundance: -; j_gene: TRBJ2-7; d_gene: TRBD1; v_gene: TRBV19; CDR3aa: CASSNRQGVYEQYF; CDR3nt: TGTGCCAGTAGTAACCGACAGGGAGTCTACGAGCAGTACTTC
abundance: -; j_gene: TRBJ1-4; d_gene: -; v_gene: TRBV15; CDR3aa: CATSRGGLEGNEKLFF; CDR3nt: TGTGCCACCAGCAGAGGGGGGTTGGAGGGTAATGAAAAACTGTTTTTT
abundance: few; j_gene: TRBJ2-7; d_gene: -; v_gene: TRBV7-9; CDR3aa: CASSPASRGALGLYEQYF; CDR3nt: TGTGCCAGCAGCCCCGCTTCACGGGGGGCTCTCGGTTTGTACGAGCAGTACTTC
abundance: once; j_gene: TRBJ1-3; d_gene: TRBD1; v_gene: TRBV4-1; CDR3aa: CASSQDSLGAGGGNTIYF; CDR3nt: TGCGCCAGCAGCCAAGATTCCCTCGGGGCAGGGGGTGGAAACACCATATATTTT
abundance: -; j_gene: TRBJ1-1; d_gene: TRBD1; v_gene: TRBV14; CDR3aa: CASSQEEGQGAKAFF; CDR3nt: TGTGCCAGCAGCCAAGAAGAGGGACAGGGGGCAAAAGCTTTCTTT
abundance: once; j_gene: TRBJ2-7; d_gene: TRBD1; v_gene: TRBV6-4; CDR3aa: CASRTSGQGPYEQYF; CDR3nt: TGTGCCAGCAGAACTTCGGGACAGGGACCCTACGAGCAGTACTTC
abundance: few; j_gene: TRBJ2-7; d_gene: -; v_gene: TRBV15; CDR3aa: CATSRGPGYNNEQYF; CDR3nt: TGTGCCACCAGCAGAGGTCCAGGGTATAACAACGAGCAGTACTTC
abundance: -; j_gene: TRBJ1-4; d_gene: TRBD1; v_gene: TRBV6-5; CDR3aa: CASSATGANEKLFF; CDR3nt: TGTGCCAGCAGTGCGACAGGGGCTAATGAAAAACTGTTTTTT
abundance: -; j_gene: TRBJ1-1; d_gene: -; v_gene: TRBV5-6; CDR3aa: CASSWVTGGFDTEAFF; CDR3nt: TGTGCCAGCAGCTGGGTGACAGGCGGCTTCGACACTGAAGCTTTCTTT
abundance: -; j_gene: TRBJ1-1; d_gene: -; v_gene: TRBV7-9; CDR3aa: CASSEYRVGAFF; CDR3nt: TGTGCCAGCAGCGAGTACAGGGTGGGGGCTTTCTTT
abundance: few; j_gene: TRBJ1-2; d_gene: TRBD1; v_gene: TRBV28; CDR3aa: CASSLSQGARGYTF; CDR3nt: TGTGCCAGCAGTTTGAGTCAGGGGGCGCGGGGCTACACCTTC
abundance: -; j_gene: TRBJ2-1; d_gene: -; v_gene: TRBV10-3; CDR3aa: CAATGGANHEQFF; CDR3nt: TGTGCCGCGACGGGGGGCGCGAACCATGAGCAGTTCTTC
abundance: -; j_gene: TRBJ2-2; d_gene: -; v_gene: TRBV19; CDR3aa: CASSIPGGAGNTGELFF; CDR3nt: TGTGCCAGTAGTATACCGGGCGGGGCAGGGAACACCGGGGAGCTGTTTTTT
abundance: -; j_gene: TRBJ1-2; d_gene: -; v_gene: TRBV19; CDR3aa: CATNQDYGYTF; CDR3nt: TGTGCCACAAACCAGGACTATGGCTACACCTTC
abundance: -; j_gene: TRBJ2-5; d_gene: TRBD2; v_gene: TRBV27; CDR3aa: CASSLLGLAETQYF; CDR3nt: TGTGCCAGCAGTTTACTGGGACTAGCGGAGACCCAGTACTTC
abundance: -; j_gene: TRBJ2-7; d_gene: TRBD1; v_gene: TRBV18; CDR3aa: CASSPSRDSSYEQYF; CDR3nt: TGTGCCAGCTCACCTTCCCGGGACAGCTCCTACGAGCAGTACTTC